The clone carrying this T cell receptor (beta chain) was seen at least ten times. Its antigen is unknown. The library tagged each cDNA molecule with unique molecular identifiers. TCRdb processed the RACE reads anew with MiXCR; each CDR3 protein has one entry. The data contain 380,000 or so distinct CDR3 sequences, 5% to 6.5% of them singletons. The data belong to a study of human T cells and chemical hapten exposure. Study background: Patients were given diphenylcyclopropenone on the scalp weekly across the roughly 25-week study.

Study-level findings and limits: Counts of TCRs above 1 in 1000 frequency stayed unchanged with DPC sensitization.

V was cut by 2 bases and J by 3 bases, with 15 bases left in between. This CDR3 comprises 15 residues. Germline assignment: CDR1 SGHRS and CDR2 YFSETQ. The time point was: pre-sensitization, week 0. Treatment defined: therapeutic diphenylcyclopropenone sensitization with weekly scalp DPC. The sample consisted of whole blood, taken in connection with sensitization to the hapten diphenylcyclopropenone (DPC). The clonotype originates from a woman between 18 and 29 years old with alopecia areata. Some clones in this sample may be carry-over from other donors' samples. The J gene is TRBJ2-7, the V gene TRBV5-1, with D possibly matching TRBD2 (5 bases). The CDR3: CASSFSGLSLYEQYF. In nucleotides, the CDR3 is TGCGCCAGCAGCTTCTCGGGGTTGAGCCTCTACGAGCAGTACTTC.